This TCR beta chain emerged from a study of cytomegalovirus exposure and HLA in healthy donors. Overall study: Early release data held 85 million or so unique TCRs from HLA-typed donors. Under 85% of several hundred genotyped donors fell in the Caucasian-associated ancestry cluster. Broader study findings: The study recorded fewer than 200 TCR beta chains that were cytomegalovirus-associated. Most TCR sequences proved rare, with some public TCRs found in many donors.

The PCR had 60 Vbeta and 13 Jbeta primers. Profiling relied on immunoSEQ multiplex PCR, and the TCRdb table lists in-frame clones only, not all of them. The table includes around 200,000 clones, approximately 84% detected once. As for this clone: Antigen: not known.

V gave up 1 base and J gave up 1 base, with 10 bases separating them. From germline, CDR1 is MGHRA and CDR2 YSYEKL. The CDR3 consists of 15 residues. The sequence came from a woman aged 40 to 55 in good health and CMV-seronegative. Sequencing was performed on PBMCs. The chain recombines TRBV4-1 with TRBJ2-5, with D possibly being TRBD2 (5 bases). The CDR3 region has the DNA TGCGCCAGCAGCCAAGTTTTGAGGGCCCAAGAGACCCAGTACTTC. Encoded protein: CASSQVLRAQETQYF.